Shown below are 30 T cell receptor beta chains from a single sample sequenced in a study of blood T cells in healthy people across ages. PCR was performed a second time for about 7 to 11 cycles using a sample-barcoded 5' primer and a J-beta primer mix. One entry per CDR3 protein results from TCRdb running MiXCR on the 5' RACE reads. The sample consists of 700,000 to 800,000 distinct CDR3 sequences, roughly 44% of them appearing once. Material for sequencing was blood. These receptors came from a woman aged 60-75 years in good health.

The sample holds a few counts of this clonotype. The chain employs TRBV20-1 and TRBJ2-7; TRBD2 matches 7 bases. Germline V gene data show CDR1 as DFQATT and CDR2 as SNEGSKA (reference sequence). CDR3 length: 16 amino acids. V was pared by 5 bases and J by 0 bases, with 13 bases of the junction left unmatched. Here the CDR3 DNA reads TGCAGTGCTTTTGGACTAGATGGGGGTAGCTCCTACGAGCAGTACTTC. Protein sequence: CSAFGLDGGSSYEQYF.

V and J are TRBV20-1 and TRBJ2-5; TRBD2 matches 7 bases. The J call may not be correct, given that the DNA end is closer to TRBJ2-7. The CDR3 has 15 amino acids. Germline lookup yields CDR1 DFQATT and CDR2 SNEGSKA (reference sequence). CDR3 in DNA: TGCAGTGCTTGGGACGGACTAGAAAGTAGGAACGAGCAGTACTTC. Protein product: CSAWDGLESRNEQYF.

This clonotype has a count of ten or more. The CDR3 reads CASSLWASGGQETQYF. In DNA form, the CDR3 reads TGTGCCAGCAGCTTATGGGCTAGCGGGGGGCAAGAGACCCAGTACTTC. The chain combines TRBV7-2 with TRBJ2-5; 11 nucleotides align to TRBD2. The J segment lost 2 bases and the V segment lost 2 bases, leaving 4 bases of the junction unmatched. Per the germline V gene, CDR1 is SGHTA and CDR2 is FQGNSA. There are 16 residues in the CDR3. Using reference TRBV7-2 and TRBJ2-5 for the parts outside the CDR3, the full variable domain is GAGVSQSPSNKVTEKGKDVELRCDPISGHTALYWYRQSLGQGLEFLIYFQGNSAPDKSGLPSDRFSAERTGGSVSTLTIQRTQQEDSAVYLCASSLWASGGQETQYFGPGTRLLVL.

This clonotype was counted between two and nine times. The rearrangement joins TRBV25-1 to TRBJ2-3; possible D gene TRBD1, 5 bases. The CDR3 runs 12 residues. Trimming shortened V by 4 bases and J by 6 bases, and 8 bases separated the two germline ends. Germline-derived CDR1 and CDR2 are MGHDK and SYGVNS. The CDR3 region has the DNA TGTGCCAGCAGTGTACAGGCCGATACGCAGTATTTT. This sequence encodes CASSVQADTQYF. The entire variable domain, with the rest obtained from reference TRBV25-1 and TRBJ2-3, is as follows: EADIYQTPRYLVIGTGKKITLECSQTMGHDKMYWYQQDPGMELHLIHYSYGVNSTEKGDLSSESTVSRIRTEHFPLTLESARPSHTSQYLCASSVQADTQYFGPGTRLTVL.

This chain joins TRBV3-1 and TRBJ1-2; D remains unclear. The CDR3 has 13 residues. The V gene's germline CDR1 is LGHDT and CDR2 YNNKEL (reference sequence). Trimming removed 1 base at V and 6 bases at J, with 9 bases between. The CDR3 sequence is CASSQGAVDGYTF. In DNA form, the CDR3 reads TGTGCCAGCAGCCAAGGAGCGGTTGATGGCTACACCTTC.

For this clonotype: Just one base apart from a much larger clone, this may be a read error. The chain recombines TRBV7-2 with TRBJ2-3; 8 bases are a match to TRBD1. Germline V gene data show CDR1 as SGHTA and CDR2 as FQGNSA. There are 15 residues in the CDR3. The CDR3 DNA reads TGTGCCAGCAGCATGGACAGGGTCATGTCAGATATGCAGTATTTT. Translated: CASSMDRVMSDMQYF.

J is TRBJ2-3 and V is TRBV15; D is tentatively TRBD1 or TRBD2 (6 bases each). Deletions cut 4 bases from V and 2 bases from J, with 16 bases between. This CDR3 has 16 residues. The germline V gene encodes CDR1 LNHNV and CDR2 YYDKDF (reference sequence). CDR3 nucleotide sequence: TGTGCCACCAGCAACCCCTGGAGGGGGGACACAGATACGCAGTATTTT. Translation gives CATSNPWRGDTDTQYF.

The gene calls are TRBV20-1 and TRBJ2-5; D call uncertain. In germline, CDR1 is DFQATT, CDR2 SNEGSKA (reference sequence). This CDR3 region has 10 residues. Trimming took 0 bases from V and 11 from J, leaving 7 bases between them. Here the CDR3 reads CSARDQEQYF. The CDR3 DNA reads TGCAGTGCTAGAGATCAGGAGCAGTACTTC.

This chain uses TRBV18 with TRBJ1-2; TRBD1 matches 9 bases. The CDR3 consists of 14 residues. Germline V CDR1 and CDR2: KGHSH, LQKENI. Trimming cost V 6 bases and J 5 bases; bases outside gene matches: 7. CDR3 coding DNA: TGTGCCAGCTCTTACGACAGGGGGTCGTATGGCTACACCTTC. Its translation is CASSYDRGSYGYTF.

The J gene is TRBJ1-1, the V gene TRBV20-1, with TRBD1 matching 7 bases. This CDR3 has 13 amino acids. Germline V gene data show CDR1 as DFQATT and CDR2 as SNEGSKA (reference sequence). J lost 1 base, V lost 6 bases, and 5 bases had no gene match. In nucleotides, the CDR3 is TGCAGTGCCCCGGGACAGCAGAACACTGAAGCTTTCTTT. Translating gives CSAPGQQNTEAFF.

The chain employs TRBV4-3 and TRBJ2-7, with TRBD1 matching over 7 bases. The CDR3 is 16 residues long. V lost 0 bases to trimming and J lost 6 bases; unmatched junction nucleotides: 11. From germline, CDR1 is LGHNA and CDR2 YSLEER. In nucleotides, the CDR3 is TGCGCCAGCAGCCAAGACCCTGAGACAGGGATCATCGAGCAGTACTTC. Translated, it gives CASSQDPETGIIEQYF.

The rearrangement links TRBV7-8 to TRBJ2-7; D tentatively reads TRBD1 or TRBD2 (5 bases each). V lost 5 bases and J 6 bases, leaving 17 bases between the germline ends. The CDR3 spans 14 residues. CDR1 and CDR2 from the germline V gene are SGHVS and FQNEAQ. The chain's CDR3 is CASSAGASPLEQYF. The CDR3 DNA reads TGTGCCAGCAGCGCCGGGGCCTCCCCTCTCGAGCAGTACTTC. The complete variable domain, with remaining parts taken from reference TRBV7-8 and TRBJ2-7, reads GAGVSQSPRYKVAKRGQDVALRCDPISGHVSLFWYQQALGQGPEFLTYFQNEAQLDKSGLPSDRFFAERPEGSVSTLKIQRTQQEDSAVYLCASSAGASPLEQYFGPGTRLTVT.

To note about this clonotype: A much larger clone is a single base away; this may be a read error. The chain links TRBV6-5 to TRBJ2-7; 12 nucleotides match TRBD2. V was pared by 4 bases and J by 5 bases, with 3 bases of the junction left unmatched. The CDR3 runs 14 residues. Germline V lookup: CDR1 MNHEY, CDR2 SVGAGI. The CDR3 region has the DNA TGTGCCAGCAGTTCTAGCGGGAGGGCCAACGAGCAGTACTTC. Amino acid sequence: CASSSSGRANEQYF.

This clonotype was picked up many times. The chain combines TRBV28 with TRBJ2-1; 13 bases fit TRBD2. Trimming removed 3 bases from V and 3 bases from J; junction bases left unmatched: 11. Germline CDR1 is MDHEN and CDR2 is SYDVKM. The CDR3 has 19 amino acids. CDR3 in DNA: TGTGCCAGCAGTTTTCCGGCCGGACTAGCGGGAGCATTCTACAATGAGCAGTTCTTC. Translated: CASSFPAGLAGAFYNEQFF.

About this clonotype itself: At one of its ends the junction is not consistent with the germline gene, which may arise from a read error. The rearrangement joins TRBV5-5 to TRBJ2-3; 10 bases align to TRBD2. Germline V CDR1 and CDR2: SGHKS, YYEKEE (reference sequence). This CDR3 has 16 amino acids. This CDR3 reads CACSITGTSGTDTQYF. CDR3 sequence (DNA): TGTGCCTGCAGCATAACCGGGACTAGCGGCACAGATACGCAGTATTTT.

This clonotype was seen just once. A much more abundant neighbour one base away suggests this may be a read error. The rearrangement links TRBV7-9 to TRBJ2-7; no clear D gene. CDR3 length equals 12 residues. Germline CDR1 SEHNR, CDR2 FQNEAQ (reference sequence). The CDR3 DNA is TGTGCCGGCAGCTCCCCAGCTTACGAGCAGTACTTC. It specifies CAGSSPAYEQYF.

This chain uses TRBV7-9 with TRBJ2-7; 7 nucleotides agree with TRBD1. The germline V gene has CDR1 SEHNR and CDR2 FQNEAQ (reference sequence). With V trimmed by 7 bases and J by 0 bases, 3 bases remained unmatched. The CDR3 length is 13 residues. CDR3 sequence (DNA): TGTGCCAGCACCGACAGGGACTCCTACGAGCAGTACTTC. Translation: CASTDRDSYEQYF.

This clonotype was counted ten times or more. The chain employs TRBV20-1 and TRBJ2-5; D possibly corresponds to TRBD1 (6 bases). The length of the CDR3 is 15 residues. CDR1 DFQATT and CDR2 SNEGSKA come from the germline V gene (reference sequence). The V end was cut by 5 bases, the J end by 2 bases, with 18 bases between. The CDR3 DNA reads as TGCAGTGCTCGCAGAGGGGGTGCCAGACAAGAGACCCAGTACTTC. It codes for CSARRGGARQETQYF.

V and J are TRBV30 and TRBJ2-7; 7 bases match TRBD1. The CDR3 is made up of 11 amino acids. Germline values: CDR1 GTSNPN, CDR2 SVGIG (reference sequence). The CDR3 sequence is CAWGTVSEQYV. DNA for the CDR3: TGCGCCTGGGGGACAGTAAGCGAGCAGTACGTC.

Here the CDR3 reads CSATQAGRNTEAFF. CDR3 bases: TGCAGTGCGACCCAGGCAGGGAGGAACACTGAAGCTTTCTTT. The V gene is TRBV20-1, the J gene TRBJ1-1, with D possibly being TRBD1 (5 bases). Germline V gives CDR1 DFQATT, CDR2 SNEGSKA (reference sequence). CDR3 length equals 14 residues. V lost 6 bases and J lost 1, with 15 bases in between.

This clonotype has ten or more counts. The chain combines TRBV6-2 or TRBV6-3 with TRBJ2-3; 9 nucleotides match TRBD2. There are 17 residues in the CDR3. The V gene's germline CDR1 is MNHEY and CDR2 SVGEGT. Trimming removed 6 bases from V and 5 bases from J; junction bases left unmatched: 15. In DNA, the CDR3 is TGTGCCAGCAGCCGACCAAGACTAGCGGCCGGCTTAGATACGCAGTATTTT. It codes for CASSRPRLAAGLDTQYF.

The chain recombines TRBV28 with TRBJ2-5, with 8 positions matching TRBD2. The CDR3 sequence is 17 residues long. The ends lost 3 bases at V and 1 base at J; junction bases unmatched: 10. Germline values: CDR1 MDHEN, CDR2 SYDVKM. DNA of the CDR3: TGTGCCAGCAGTTTCTCGTTCGCGGGAGGTTTCCAAGAGACCCAGTACTTC. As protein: CASSFSFAGGFQETQYF.

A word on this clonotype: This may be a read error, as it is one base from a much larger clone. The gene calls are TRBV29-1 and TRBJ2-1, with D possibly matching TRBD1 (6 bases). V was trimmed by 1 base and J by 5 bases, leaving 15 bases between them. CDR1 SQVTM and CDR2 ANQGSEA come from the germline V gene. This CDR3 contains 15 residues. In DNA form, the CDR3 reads TGCAGCGTTGAAGCCCGGTTGGGGGCCCACAATGAGCAGTTCTTC. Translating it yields CSVEARLGAHNEQFF.

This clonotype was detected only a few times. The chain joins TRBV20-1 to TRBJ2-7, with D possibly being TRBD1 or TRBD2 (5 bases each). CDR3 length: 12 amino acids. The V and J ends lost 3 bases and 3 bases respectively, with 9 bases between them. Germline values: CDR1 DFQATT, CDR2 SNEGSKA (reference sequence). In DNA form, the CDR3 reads TGCAGTGCTAGGGGACCGAACTACGAGCAGTACTTC. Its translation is CSARGPNYEQYF.

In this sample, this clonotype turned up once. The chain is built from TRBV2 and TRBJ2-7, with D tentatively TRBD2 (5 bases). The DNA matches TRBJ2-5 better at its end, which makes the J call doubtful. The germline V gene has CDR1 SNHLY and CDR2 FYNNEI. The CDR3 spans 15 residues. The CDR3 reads CASSEVRTHLGTQYF. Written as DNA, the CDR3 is TGTGCCAGCAGTGAAGTCAGGACTCATCTGGGGACCCAGTACTTC.

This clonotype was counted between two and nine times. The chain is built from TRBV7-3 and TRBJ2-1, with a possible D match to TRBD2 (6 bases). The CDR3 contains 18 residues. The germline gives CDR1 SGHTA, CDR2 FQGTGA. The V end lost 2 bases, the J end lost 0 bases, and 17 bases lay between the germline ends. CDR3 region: CASSLYFYSGNSYNEQFF. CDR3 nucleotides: TGTGCCAGCAGCTTATATTTCTATAGCGGCAACTCCTACAATGAGCAGTTCTTC.

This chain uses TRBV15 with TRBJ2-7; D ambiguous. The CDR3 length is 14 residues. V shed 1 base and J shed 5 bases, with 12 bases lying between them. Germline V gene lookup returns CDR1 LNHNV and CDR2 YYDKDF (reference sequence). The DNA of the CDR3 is TGTGCCACCAGCAGAGGGGCTTCTTCGGACGAGCAGTACTTC. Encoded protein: CATSRGASSDEQYF.

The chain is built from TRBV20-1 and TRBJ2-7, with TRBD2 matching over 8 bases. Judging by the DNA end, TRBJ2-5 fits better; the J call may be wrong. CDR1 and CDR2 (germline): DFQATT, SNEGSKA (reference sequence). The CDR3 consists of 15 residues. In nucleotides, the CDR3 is TGCAGTGCTAGAGATTGGCGAGCGGGGGATGAGACCCAGTACTTC. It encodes CSARDWRAGDETQYF.

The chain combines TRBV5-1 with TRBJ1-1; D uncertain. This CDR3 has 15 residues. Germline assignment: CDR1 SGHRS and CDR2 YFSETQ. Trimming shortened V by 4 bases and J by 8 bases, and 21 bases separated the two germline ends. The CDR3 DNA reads TGCGCCAGCAGCCCCTCGGGGATCGATTCAGGCGAAGCTTTCTTT. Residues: CASSPSGIDSGEAFF.

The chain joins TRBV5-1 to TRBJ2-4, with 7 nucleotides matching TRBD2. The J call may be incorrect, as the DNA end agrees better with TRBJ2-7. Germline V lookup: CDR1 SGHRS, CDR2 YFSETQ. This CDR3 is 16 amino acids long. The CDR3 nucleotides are TGCGCCAGCAGCTTGAGAACTAGCGTGGCCTCGGGCGAGCAGTACTTC. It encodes CASSLRTSVASGEQYF.